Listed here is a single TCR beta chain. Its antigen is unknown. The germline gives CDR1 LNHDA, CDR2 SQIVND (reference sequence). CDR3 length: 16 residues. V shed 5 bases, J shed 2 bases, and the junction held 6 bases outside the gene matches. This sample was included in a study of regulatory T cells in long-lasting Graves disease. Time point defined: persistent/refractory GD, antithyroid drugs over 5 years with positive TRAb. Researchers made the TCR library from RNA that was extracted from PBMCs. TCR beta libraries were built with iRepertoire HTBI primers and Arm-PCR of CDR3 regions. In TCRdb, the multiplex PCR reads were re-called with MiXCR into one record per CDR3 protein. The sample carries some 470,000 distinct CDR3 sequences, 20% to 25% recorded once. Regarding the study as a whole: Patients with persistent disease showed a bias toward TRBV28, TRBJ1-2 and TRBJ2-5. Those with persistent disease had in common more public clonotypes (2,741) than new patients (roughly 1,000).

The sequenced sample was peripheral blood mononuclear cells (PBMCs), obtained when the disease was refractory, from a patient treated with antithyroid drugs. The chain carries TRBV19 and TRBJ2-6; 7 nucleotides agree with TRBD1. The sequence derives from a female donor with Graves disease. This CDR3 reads CASSRLTGPGANVLTF. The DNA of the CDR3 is TGTGCCAGTAGTCGATTGACAGGGCCTGGGGCCAACGTCCTGACTTTC.